The source of this T cell receptor beta chain is a study of T cell changes during pregnancy in multiple sclerosis. There are 15 residues in the CDR3. Germline V gene sequence: CDR1 LGHNA, CDR2 YNFKEQ. V dropped 0 bases and J dropped 2 bases, with 11 bases sitting between them. Here immunoSEQ multiplex PCR was the method, and the copy in TCRdb shows in-frame clones only, minus some. The sample lists some 38,000 clones, over 90% seen once, with about 0.34% in the top ten. The table lists this clone with a count of one. This chain joins TRBV4-2 and TRBJ2-7, with D possibly TRBD2 on 5 matching bases. This TCR came from a female donor in good health, enrolled as a control in a pregnancy study. The specimen comprised CD4+ T cells from peripheral blood mononuclear cells, sampled after pregnancy. The CDR3 DNA reads TGTGCCAGCAGCCAAGAAAACAGAGCGGCCTACGAGCAGTACTTC. Its protein product is CASSQENRAAYEQYF.